The 17 T cell receptor beta chains presented below share a single source sample, sequenced in a study of blood T cell repertoires in COVID-19 (dated by TCRdb to about 2020). The library was built by means of the immunoSEQ multiplex PCR assay. TCRdb took over this immuneACCESS table, retaining in-frame rearrangements with V and J assigned. Such tables are incomplete; in checked studies, under half of the missing clones stem from an unresolved V gene, and the remainder is unexplained. The sample contains 350,000 or so clones, 88% of them found a single time. The ten largest clones represent around 1.6% of the sample. Material for sequencing was peripheral blood. These receptors were obtained from a young woman with COVID-19, enrolled during active disease.

Only one count was recorded for this clone. This chain joins TRBV7-6 and TRBJ2-5; D is perhaps TRBD2 (6 bases). The CDR3 is 15 residues long. Germline V gives CDR1 SGHVS, CDR2 FNYEAQ. V was cut by 5 bases and J by 5 bases, with 18 bases left in between. The CDR3 DNA reads as TGTGCCAGCAGCCCCGTGGGGCTAGCGTCGGAGACCCAGTACTTC. Protein product: CASSPVGLASETQYF.

The chain uses TRBV1 and TRBJ2-3; the DNA was not used to check the table's D call, TRBD2. TRBV1 represents a pseudogene. The CDR3 loop spans 18 amino acids. For the CDR3, the DNA is TGCACCAGCAGCCAAGATGCAGGGCGGGGGGGGCGAACAGATACGCAGTATTTT. Translating gives CTSSQDAGRGGRTDTQYF.

V and J are TRBV4-1 and TRBJ2-1, with 13 bases lining up with TRBD2. The trim removed 1 base at V and 4 bases at J, leaving 10 bases unmatched. From germline, CDR1 is MGHRA and CDR2 YSYEKL. There are 19 residues in the CDR3. The CDR3 DNA sequence: TGCGCCAGCAGCCAAGGACTAGCGGGGGGCCGGAGGTTTTACAATGAGCAGTTCTTC. This codes for CASSQGLAGGRRFYNEQFF.

The rearrangement links TRBV2 to TRBJ1-3, with a possible D match to TRBD1 (6 bases). The CDR3 contains 17 residues. The germline V and J ends were trimmed by 7 bases and 0 bases, with 19 bases remaining between them. CDR1 and CDR2 from the germline V gene are SNHLY and FYNNEI. The CDR3 reads CASTRGTGSYSGNTIYF. The CDR3 DNA is TGTGCCAGCACCCGAGGTACAGGGTCTTACTCTGGAAACACCATATATTTT.

The chain joins TRBV5-1 to TRBJ2-2; the D is unclear. The CDR3 is made up of 15 amino acids. The germline V gene has CDR1 SGHRS and CDR2 YFSETQ. Trimming pared 2 bases from V and 4 bases from J, leaving 12 bases between. CDR3 region: CASSFIRGGTGELFF. The CDR3 bases are TGCGCCAGCAGCTTTATCCGAGGTGGCACCGGGGAGCTGTTTTTT.

Of note for this clone: Mismatch with germline at one junction end may stem from a read error. J is TRBJ2-5 and V is TRBV11-3; 7 positions agree with TRBD1. Germline values: CDR1 SGHNT, CDR2 YENEEA. The CDR3 is 15 amino acids. The CDR3 region is CVSSSPGQGEETQYF. The CDR3 DNA reads TGTGTCAGCAGCTCCCCCGGCCAGGGGGAAGAGACCCAGTACTTC.

V usage is TRBV11-2 and J usage is TRBJ2-1, with 11 nucleotides matching TRBD2. The CDR3 loop spans 16 amino acids. Trimming cost V 5 bases and J 6 bases; bases outside gene matches: 9. CDR1 is SGHAT and CDR2 is FQNNGV in the germline V gene. The CDR3 protein is CASSPFSGGARNEQFF. The CDR3, as DNA: TGTGCCAGCAGCCCGTTTAGCGGGGGGGCCCGCAATGAGCAGTTCTTC.

The V and J genes are TRBV5-4 and TRBJ2-4; 7 bases fit TRBD1. From germline, CDR1 is SGHNT and CDR2 YYREEE (reference sequence). This CDR3 is 17 amino acids long. V shed 4 bases and J 0 bases; nucleotides not matched to a gene: 10. The chain's CDR3 is CASSHKTGQVAKNIQYF. CDR3 sequence (DNA): TGTGCCAGCAGCCATAAGACAGGGCAGGTAGCCAAAAACATTCAGTACTTC. Full variable domain (remainder filled in from reference TRBV5-4 and TRBJ2-4): ETGVTQSPTHLIKTRGQQVTLRCSSQSGHNTVSWYQQALGQGPQFIFQYYREEENGRGNFPPRFSGLQFPNYSSELNVNALELDDSALYLCASSHKTGQVAKNIQYFGAGTRLSVL.

The CDR3 coding sequence is TGTGCCAGCAGTCACCCGGGACAGCAACTACAAGAGACCCAGTACTTC. Protein sequence: CASSHPGQQLQETQYF. V usage is TRBV3-1 (or the pseudogene TRBV3-2) and J usage is TRBJ2-5; 7 nucleotides agree with TRBD1. The CDR3 totals 16 residues. Trimming removed 6 bases from V and 2 bases from J; junction bases left unmatched: 12. CDR1 is LGHDT, CDR2 YNNKEL, per germline (reference sequence).

The chain employs TRBV27 and TRBJ1-6; 12 bases map to TRBD1. Losses at the gene ends were 4 bases for V and 13 bases for J; bases not matched to a gene: 5. CDR1 and CDR2 (germline): MNHEY, SMNVEV (reference sequence). The CDR3 is made up of 14 amino acids. The CDR3 reads CASSWGTGGIPLHF. The DNA of the CDR3 is TGTGCCAGCAGTTGGGGGACAGGGGGCATTCCCCTCCACTTT.

The chain couples TRBV27 to TRBJ2-3, with TRBD2 matching over 14 bases. The CDR3 spans 17 residues. V shed 7 bases and J 2 bases; nucleotides not matched to a gene: 8. Germline V gene sequence: CDR1 MNHEY, CDR2 SMNVEV (reference sequence). The CDR3 loop is CASTRGTSGGLTDTQYF. The CDR3 region has the DNA TGTGCCAGCACCCGAGGGACTAGCGGGGGCCTCACAGATACGCAGTATTTT.

This chain joins TRBV5-8 and TRBJ2-7, with D perhaps matching TRBD2 (5 bases). The germline CDR1 and CDR2 sequences are SGHTS and YDEGEE. This CDR3 contains 14 residues. The V end lost 1 base, the J end lost 8 bases, and 16 bases lay between the germline ends. CDR3 nucleotide sequence: TGTGCCAGCAGCTTGAAGGCGGGTCAGACGAAGCAGTACGTC. This translates into CASSLKAGQTKQYV.

The chain joins TRBV7-9 to TRBJ1-4; a weak D match, TRBD1 (5 bases). Trimming cost V 5 bases and J 7 bases, with 14 bases left between them. Germline V lookup: CDR1 SEHNR, CDR2 FQNEAQ (reference sequence). This CDR3 is 14 amino acids long. The CDR3 bases are TGTGCCAGCAGCCAAGGGGATGTGGGTGAAAAACTGTTTTTT. Its protein is CASSQGDVGEKLFF. The whole variable domain, filled in from reference TRBV7-9 and TRBJ1-4, reads DTGVSQNPRHKITKRGQNVTFRCDPISEHNRLYWYRQTLGQGPEFLTYFQNEAQLEKSRLLSDRFSAERPKGSFSTLEIQRTEQGDSAMYLCASSQGDVGEKLFFGSGTQLSVL.

In this sample, this clone turned up a few times. The V and J genes are TRBV3-1 (or the pseudogene TRBV3-2) and TRBJ1-1; 8 bases map to TRBD1. Trimming at V came to 4 bases and at J to 4 bases, leaving 8 bases not matched to a gene. The CDR3 sequence is 15 residues long. Germline loops: CDR1 LGHDT, CDR2 YNNKEL (reference sequence). CDR3 sequence reads: CASSLRTGTTTEAFF. In DNA, the CDR3 is TGTGCCAGCAGCCTCCGGACAGGGACGACCACTGAAGCTTTCTTT.

V and J are TRBV12-3 or TRBV12-4 and TRBJ1-1, with a possible D match to TRBD1 (5 bases). V dropped 0 bases and J dropped 5 bases, with 7 bases sitting between them. The CDR3 runs to 13 residues. This CDR3 reads CASSLAEGTEAFF. The CDR3, as DNA: TGTGCCAGCAGTTTAGCGGAGGGGACTGAAGCTTTCTTT.

V usage is TRBV6-1 and J usage is TRBJ1-2; possibly TRBD1 for D (5 bases). Trimming left V 3 bases short and J 5 bases short, with 10 bases between. The V gene's germline CDR1 is MNHNS and CDR2 SASEGT. CDR3 size: 13 residues. The CDR3 is CASSDDSLYGYTF. CDR3 bases: TGTGCCAGCAGTGACGACAGTTTATATGGCTACACCTTC.

The chain couples TRBV6-6 to TRBJ1-4, with D unclear. The germline V gene encodes CDR1 MNHNY and CDR2 SVGAGI (reference sequence). This CDR3 is 13 amino acids long. The V end was cut by 6 bases, the J end by 5 bases, with 10 bases between. CDR3: CASRVLQNEKLFF. The CDR3 DNA follows: TGTGCCAGCAGGGTACTTCAAAATGAAAAACTGTTTTTT.